This T cell receptor beta chain is from a study of vaccination and CD4 T cells after COVID-19. Germline CDR1 SEHNR, CDR2 FQNEAQ (reference sequence). The CDR3 is 14 residues long. V was pared by 1 base and J by 12 bases, with 13 bases between. The treatment denotes: roughly 10-day PBMC culture with coronavirus spike peptide pools or control peptides (ViraFEST assay). With the Oncomine TCR Beta short-read assay, DNA from cultured CD4+ T cells was sequenced. In TCRdb, the PCR reads were re-called with MiXCR into one record per CDR3 protein. The data hold some 14,000 distinct CDR3 sequences, with about 60% observed a single time. About this clonotype: Its antigen is not identified.

The material sequenced was CD4+ T cells from blood, cultured in vitro. This sequence was found in a human donor who had recovered from COVID-19. This chain connects TRBV7-9 to TRBJ1-6; weak D call: TRBD1 (6 bases). The CDR3 reads CASSLEQGTRPLHF. Here the CDR3 DNA reads TGTGCCAGCAGCTTAGAACAGGGTACGCGACCCCTCCACTTT. Together with reference TRBV7-9 and TRBJ1-6, the CDR3 gives the full variable domain: DTGVSQNPRHKITKRGQNVTFRCDPISEHNRLYWYRQTLGQGPEFLTYFQNEAQLEKSRLLSDRFSAERPKGSFSTLEIQRTEQGDSAMYLCASSLEQGTRPLHFGNGTRLTVT.